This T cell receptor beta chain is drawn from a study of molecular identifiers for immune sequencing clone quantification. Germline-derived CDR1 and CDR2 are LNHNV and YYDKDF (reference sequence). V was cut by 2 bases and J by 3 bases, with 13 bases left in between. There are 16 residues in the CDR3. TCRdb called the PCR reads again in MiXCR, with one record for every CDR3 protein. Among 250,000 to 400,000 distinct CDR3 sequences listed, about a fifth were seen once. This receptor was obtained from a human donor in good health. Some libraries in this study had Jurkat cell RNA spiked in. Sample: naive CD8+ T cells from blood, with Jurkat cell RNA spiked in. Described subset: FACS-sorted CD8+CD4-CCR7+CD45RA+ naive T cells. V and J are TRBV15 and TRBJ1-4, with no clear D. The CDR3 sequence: CATSRSSVAANEKLFF. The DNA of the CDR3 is TGTGCCACCAGCAGATCGAGCGTTGCAGCTAATGAAAAACTGTTTTTT.